A single sample gave rise to the 3 T cell receptor beta chains below, sequenced in a study of neurological immune-mediated disorders. TCRdb called the 5' RACE reads again in MiXCR, with one record for every CDR3 protein. The table shows roughly 71,000 distinct CDR3 sequences, with less than 4% occurring only once. Sequencing was done on a sample of PBMCs. The receptor set was obtained from a man under 40 with multiple sclerosis.

This clonotype was counted at least ten times. V usage is TRBV5-1 and J usage is TRBJ2-3, with 7 nucleotides matching TRBD2. The J segment lost 2 bases and the V segment lost 4 bases, leaving 13 bases of the junction unmatched. This CDR3 region has 17 residues. Per the germline V gene, CDR1 is SGHRS and CDR2 is YFSETQ. The CDR3: CASSPIPGSGDTDTQYF. The CDR3 DNA reads TGCGCCAGCAGCCCCATCCCGGGGAGCGGGGACACAGATACGCAGTATTTT.

In its sample, this clonotype was seen many times. V usage is TRBV5-5 and J usage is TRBJ2-3; D is unresolved. V was cut by 4 bases and J by 6 bases, with 9 bases left in between. Germline V gene lookup returns CDR1 SGHKS and CDR2 YYEKEE (reference sequence). CDR3 size: 12 residues. Written as DNA, the CDR3 is TGTGCCAGCAGCCTCGGCCTGGATACGCAGTATTTT. It encodes CASSLGLDTQYF.

This clonotype was detected many times. The chain has TRBV5-6 and TRBJ1-1; unclear D gene. Germline CDR1 SGHDT, CDR2 YYEEEE. The CDR3 length is 13 residues. The V end lost 9 bases, the J end lost 10 bases, and 22 bases lay between the germline ends. The CDR3: CANPRPRRGPAFF. The CDR3 DNA is TGTGCCAACCCCAGACCCCGACGCGGGCCAGCTTTCTTT.